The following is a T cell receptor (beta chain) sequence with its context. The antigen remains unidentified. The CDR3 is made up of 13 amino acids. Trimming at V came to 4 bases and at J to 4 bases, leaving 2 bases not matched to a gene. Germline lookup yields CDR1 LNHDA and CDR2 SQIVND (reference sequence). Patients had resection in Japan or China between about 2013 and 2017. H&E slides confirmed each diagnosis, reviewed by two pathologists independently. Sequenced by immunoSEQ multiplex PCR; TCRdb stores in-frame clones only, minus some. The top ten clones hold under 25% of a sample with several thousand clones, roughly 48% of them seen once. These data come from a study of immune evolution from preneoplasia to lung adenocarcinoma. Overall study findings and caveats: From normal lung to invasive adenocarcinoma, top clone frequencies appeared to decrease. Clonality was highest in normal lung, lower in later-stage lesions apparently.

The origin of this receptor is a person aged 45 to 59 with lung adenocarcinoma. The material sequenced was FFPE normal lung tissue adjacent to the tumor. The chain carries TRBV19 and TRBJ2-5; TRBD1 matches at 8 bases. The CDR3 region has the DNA TGTGCCAGTAGTACCGACAGGGGAGAGACCCAGTACTTC. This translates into CASSTDRGETQYF.